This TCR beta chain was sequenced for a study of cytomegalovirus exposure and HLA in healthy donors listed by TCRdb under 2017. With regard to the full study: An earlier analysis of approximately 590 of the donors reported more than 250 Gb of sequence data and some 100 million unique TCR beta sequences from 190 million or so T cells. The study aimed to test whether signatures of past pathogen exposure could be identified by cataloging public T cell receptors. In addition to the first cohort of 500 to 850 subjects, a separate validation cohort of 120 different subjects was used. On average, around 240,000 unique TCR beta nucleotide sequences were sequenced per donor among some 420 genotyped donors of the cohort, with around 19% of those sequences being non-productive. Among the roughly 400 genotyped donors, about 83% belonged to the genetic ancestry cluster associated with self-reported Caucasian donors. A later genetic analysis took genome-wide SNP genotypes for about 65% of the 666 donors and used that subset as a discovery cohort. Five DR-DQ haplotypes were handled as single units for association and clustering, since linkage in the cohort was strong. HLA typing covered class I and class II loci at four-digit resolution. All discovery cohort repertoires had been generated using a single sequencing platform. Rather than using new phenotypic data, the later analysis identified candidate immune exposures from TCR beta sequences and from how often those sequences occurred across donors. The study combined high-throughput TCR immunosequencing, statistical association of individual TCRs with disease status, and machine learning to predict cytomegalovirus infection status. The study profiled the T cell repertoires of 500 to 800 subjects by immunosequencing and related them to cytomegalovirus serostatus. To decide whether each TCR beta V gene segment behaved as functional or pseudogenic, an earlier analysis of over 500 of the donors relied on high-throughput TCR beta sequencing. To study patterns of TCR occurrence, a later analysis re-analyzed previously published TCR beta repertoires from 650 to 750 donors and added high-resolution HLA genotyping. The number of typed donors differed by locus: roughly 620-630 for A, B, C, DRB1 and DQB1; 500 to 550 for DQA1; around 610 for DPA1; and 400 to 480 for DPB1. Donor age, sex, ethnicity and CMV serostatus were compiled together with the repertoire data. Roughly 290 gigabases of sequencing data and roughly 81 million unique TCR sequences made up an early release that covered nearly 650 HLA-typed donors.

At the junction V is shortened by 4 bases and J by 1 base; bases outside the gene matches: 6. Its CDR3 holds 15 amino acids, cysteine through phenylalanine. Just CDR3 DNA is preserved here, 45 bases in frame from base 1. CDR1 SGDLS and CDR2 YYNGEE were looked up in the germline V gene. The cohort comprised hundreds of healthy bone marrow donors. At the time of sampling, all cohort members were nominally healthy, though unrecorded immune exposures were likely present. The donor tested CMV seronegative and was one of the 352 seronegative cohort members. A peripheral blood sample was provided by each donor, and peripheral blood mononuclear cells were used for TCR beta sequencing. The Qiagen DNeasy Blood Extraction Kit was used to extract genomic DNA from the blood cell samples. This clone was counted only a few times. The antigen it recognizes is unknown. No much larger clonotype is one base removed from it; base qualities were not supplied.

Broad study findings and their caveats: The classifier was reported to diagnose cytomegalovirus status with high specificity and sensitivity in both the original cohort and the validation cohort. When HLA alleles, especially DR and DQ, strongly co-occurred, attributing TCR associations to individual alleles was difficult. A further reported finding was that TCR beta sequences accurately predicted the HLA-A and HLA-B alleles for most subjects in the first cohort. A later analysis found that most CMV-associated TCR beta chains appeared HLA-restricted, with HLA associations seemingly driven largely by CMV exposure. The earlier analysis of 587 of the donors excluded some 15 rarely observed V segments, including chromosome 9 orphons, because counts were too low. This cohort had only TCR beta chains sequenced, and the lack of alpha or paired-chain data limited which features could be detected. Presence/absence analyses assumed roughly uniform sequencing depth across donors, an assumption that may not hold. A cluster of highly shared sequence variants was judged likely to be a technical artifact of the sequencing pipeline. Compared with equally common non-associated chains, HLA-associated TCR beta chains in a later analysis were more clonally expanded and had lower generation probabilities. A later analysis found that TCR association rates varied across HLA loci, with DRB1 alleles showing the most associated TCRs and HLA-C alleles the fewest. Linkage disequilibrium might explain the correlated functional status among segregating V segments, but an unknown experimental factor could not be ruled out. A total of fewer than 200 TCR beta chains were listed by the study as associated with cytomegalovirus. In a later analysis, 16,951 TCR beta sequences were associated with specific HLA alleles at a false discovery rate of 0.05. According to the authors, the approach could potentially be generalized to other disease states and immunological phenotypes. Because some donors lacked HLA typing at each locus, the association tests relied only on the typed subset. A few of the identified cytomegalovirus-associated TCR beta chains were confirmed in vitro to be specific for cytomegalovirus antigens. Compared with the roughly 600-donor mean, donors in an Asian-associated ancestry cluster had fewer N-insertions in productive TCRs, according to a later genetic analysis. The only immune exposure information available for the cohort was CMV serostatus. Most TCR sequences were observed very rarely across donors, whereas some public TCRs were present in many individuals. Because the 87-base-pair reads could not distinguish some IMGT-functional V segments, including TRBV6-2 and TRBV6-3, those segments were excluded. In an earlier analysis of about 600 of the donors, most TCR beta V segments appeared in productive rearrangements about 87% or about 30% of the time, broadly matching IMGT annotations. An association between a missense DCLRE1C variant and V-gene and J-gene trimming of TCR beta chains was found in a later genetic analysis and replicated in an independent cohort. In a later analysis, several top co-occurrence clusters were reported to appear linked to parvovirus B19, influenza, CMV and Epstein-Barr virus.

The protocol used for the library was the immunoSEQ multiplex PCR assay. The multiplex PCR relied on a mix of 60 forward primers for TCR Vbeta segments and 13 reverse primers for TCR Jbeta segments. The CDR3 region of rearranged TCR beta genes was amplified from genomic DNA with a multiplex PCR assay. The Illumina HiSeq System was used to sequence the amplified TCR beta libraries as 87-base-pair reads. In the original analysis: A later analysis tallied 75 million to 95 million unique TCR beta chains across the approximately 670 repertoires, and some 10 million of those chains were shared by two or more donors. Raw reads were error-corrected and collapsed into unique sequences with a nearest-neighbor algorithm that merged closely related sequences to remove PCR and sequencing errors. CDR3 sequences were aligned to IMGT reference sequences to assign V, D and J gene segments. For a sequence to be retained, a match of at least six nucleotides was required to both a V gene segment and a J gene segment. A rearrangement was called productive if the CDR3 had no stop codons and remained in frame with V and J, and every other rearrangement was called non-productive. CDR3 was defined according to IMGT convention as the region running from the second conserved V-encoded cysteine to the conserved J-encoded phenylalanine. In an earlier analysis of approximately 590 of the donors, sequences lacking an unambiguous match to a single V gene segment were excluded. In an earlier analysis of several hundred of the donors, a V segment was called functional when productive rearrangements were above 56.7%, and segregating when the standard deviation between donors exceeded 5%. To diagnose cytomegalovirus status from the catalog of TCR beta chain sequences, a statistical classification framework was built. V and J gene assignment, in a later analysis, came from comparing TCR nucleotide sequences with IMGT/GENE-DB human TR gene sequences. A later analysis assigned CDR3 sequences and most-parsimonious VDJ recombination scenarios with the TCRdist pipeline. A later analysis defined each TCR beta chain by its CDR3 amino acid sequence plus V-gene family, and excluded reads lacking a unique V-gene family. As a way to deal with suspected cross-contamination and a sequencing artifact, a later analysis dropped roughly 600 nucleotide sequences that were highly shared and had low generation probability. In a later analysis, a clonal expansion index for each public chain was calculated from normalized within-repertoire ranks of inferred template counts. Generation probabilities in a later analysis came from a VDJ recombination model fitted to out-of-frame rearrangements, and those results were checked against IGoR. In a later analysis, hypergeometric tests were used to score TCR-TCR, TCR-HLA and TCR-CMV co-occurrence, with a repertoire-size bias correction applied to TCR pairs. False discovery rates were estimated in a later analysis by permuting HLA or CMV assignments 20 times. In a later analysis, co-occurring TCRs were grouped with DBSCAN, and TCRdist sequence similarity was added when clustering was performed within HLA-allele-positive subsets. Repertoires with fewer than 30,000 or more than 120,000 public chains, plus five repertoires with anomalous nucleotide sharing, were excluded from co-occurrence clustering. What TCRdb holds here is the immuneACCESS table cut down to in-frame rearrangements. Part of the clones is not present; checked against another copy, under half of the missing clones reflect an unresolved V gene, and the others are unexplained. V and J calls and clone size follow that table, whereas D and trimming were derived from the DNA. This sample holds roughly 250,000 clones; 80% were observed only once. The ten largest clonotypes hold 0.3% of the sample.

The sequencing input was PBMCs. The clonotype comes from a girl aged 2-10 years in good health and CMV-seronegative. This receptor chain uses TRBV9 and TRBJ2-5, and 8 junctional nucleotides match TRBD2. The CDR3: CASSPPRGGQETQYF. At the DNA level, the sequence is TGTGCCAGCAGCCCCCCCCGGGGGGGCCAAGAGACCCAGTACTTC.